This T cell receptor (beta chain) emerged from a study of radiation and T cells in renal cell carcinoma. Study background: Nephrectomy followed 15 Gy stereotactic body radiation by 4 weeks.

This clone was observed a few times. The data were produced by immunoSEQ multiplex PCR, yet TCRdb's version contains in-frame clones alone and is incomplete. Of tens of thousands of clones detected, 60% to 85% appear once; the ten largest clones hold 7.3%. The CDR3 extends over 16 amino acids. Time point: baseline pretreatment blood. Treatment given: 15 Gy SBRT to primary tumor, nephrectomy 4 weeks later. The patient's renal cell carcinoma had clear cell pathology. The clonotype comes from a man aged 60 to 69 with renal cell carcinoma. The V call is TRBV21-1, the J call TRBJ2-2; the D segment call TRBD1 is taken from the table without a DNA check. TRBV21-1 is deemed a pseudogene. This material consisted of blood, taken from a patient whose treatment included radiotherapy and nephrectomy. CDR3 nucleotides: TGTGCCAGCAGCAATAGGCAGGGGTCGAACACCGGGGAGCTGTTTTTT. This sequence encodes CASSNRQGSNTGELFF.